The clone carrying this T cell receptor (beta chain) is identified as medium-sized from frequency. Its antigen is as yet unknown. The V gene's germline CDR1 is SQVTM and CDR2 ANQGSEA. There are 15 residues in the CDR3. This entry is derived from a study of CXCR3-negative and CXCR3-positive naive CD8 T cells. Study-level findings and limits: Naive CXCR3-positive cells had TRB CDR3s more hydrophobic than those of CXCR3-negative naive cells. Similarly elevated diversity marked both naive subsets, with memory CD8+ cells showing far lower diversity.

UMI labels and 5' RACE were used to prepare the TRB cDNA libraries. Reprocessing the 5' RACE reads, TCRdb reports a single entry for every CDR3 protein and omits DNA. This sample lists approximately 5,000 distinct CDR3 sequences; its ten largest clones have roughly 2.5%. The sequenced sample consisted of naive CXCR3+ CD8+ T cells from blood. Subset indicated: CD45RO-CCR7+CD27+CD95- naive CD8+ T cells expressing CXCR3 (TNR3+). The TCR originated in a human donor in good health. Some clones in this sample may be carry-over from other donors' samples. The chain uses TRBV29-1 and TRBJ2-7; TCRdb lists TRBD2, though no DNA is available to test this call. CDR3 region: CSVEDRLAGGGEQYF.